This T cell receptor beta chain was recorded in a study of blood T cell repertoires in COVID-19. Across the study: Researchers got acute and convalescent COVID-19 samples from the United States, Italy and Spain. T cells, B-cell-depleted T cells, or PBMCs supplied cDNA or gDNA.

This CDR3 has 16 amino acids. Germline assignment: CDR1 MNHEY and CDR2 SMNVEV (reference sequence). With 3 bases clipped from V and 7 bases from J, the junction kept 12 bases outside the gene matches. Authors' processing steps: How many nucleated cells were present was estimated from reference gene primer amplification. Sequencing used immunoSEQ multiplex PCR; TCRdb keeps in-frame clones, though not all of them. The V and J calls and the clone size are those of that table, but D and trimming were determined from the DNA. The sample holds 150,000 to 200,000 clones, 70% to 90% seen once. The sequenced material came from peripheral blood. The TCR originated in a woman in her thirties with active or convalescent COVID-19. This chain joins TRBV27 and TRBJ1-5, with 7 bases fitting TRBD1. CDR3 in amino acids: CASSLAPPGGRQPQHF. DNA of the CDR3: TGTGCCAGCAGTTTGGCCCCCCCAGGGGGACGGCAGCCCCAGCATTTT.